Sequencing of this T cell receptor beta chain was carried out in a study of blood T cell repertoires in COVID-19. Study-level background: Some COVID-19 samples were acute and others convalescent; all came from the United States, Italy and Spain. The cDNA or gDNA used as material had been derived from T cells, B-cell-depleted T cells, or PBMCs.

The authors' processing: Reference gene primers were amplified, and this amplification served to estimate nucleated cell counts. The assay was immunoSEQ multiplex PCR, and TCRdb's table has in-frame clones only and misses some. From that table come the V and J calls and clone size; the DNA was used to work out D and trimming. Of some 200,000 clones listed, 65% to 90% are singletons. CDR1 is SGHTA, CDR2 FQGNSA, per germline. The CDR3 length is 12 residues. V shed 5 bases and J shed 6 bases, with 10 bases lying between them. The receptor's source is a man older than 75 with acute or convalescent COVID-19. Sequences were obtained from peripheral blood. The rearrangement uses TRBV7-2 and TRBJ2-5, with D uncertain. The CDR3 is CASSPTEQTQYF. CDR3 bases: TGTGCCAGCAGCCCCACAGAACAGACCCAGTACTTC.